These 22 T cell receptor beta chains were sequenced from one sample in a study of CD8 T cells in ankylosing spondylitis. Whole-study results and caveats: It appeared that ankylosing spondylitis blood was characterized by a TCR beta motif of eight highly homologous variants.

Their cognate antigens are unknown. TCRdb re-derived calls from the 5' RACE reads in MiXCR, one entry per CDR3 protein. The sample has just under 550,000 distinct CDR3 sequences; about 13% are singletons. The sequenced sample consisted of blood, either unsorted or a sorted T cell fraction (not recorded which). These receptors were taken from a male donor with ankylosing spondylitis.

With respect to this clonotype: This sequence may be a read error, since a much larger clone differs from it by one base. This chain joins TRBV20-1 and TRBJ1-5; no reliable D call. The CDR3 sequence is 15 residues long. CDR1 and CDR2 from the germline V gene are DFQATT and SNEGSKA (reference sequence). V lost 5 bases and J 7 bases, leaving 21 bases between the germline ends. CDR3 bases: TGCAGTGCTGCTGTCCTCTCCCGTGCGGGGCAGCCCCAGCATTTT. This sequence encodes CSAAVLSRAGQPQHF.

This clonotype was detected a few times. V usage is TRBV5-1 and J usage is TRBJ1-1, with D perhaps matching TRBD1 (6 bases). Germline-derived CDR1 and CDR2 are SGHRS and YFSETQ. There are 17 residues in the CDR3. The V gene lost 0 bases and the J gene lost 1 base, with 16 bases spanning the gap. CDR3: CASSLDRLQGQNTEAFF. CDR3 coding DNA: TGCGCCAGCAGCTTGGATAGGTTGCAGGGGCAGAACACTGAAGCTTTCTTT.

This chain connects TRBV3-1 to TRBJ2-5; D is perhaps TRBD2 (5 bases). The CDR3 contains 11 residues. CDR1 and CDR2 (germline): LGHDT, YNNKEL (reference sequence). Trimming cost V 3 bases and J 7 bases, with 6 bases left between them. The chain's CDR3 is CASSQAGTQYF. CDR3 nucleotide sequence: TGTGCCAGCAGCCAGGCGGGGACCCAGTACTTC.

This clonotype occurred a few times. The rearrangement links TRBV20-1 to TRBJ2-3; TRBD2 matches at 8 bases. Germline lookup yields CDR1 DFQATT and CDR2 SNEGSKA (reference sequence). The CDR3 is 17 residues long. V gave up 2 bases and J gave up 4 bases; unmatched junction bases: 14. This chain's CDR3 is CSARIPIAGSKADTQYF. The CDR3 bases are TGCAGTGCTAGAATCCCCATAGCGGGATCCAAGGCAGATACGCAGTATTTT.

This clonotype was detected a few times. The chain has TRBV7-2 and TRBJ1-3, with a possible D match to TRBD1 (6 bases). The ends were cut back, 5 bases at V and 2 bases at J, with 16 bases in the middle. The germline gives CDR1 SGHTA, CDR2 FQGNSA. CDR3 length: 16 residues. The CDR3 region is CASSLHAGGTGNTIYF. DNA of the CDR3: TGTGCCAGCAGCCTACACGCGGGGGGCACTGGAAACACCATATATTTT. Full variable domain (rest looked up from reference TRBV7-2 and TRBJ1-3): GAGVSQSPSNKVTEKGKDVELRCDPISGHTALYWYRQSLGQGLEFLIYFQGNSAPDKSGLPSDRFSAERTGGSVSTLTIQRTQQEDSAVYLCASSLHAGGTGNTIYFGEGSWLTVV.

In this sample, this clonotype turned up a few times. The V call is TRBV5-1, the J call TRBJ1-5, with D perhaps matching TRBD1 (5 bases). Per the germline V gene, CDR1 is SGHRS and CDR2 is YFSETQ. This CDR3 is built from 15 residues. The germline V and J ends were trimmed by 4 bases and 2 bases, with 13 bases remaining between them. The CDR3 nucleotides read TGCGCCAGCAGCCTCAGTACGGGGGGCAATCAGCCCCAGCATTTT. As protein: CASSLSTGGNQPQHF.

This rearrangement joins TRBV12-3 or TRBV12-4 to TRBJ2-1; the match to TRBD2 covers 8 bases. The junction had 11 bases not matched to a gene; V was cut back by 7 bases and J by 6 bases. This CDR3 spans 15 amino acids. The CDR3 DNA sequence: TGTGCCAGCAACCGTCTAGCGGGTGGTACCAATGAGCAGTTCTTC. Translation: CASNRLAGGTNEQFF.

This clonotype was observed a handful of times. The CDR3 protein is CASSLIPGSSYNEQFF. CDR3 coding DNA: TGCGCCAGCAGCTTAATTCCAGGGAGCTCCTACAATGAGCAGTTCTTC. The chain carries TRBV5-1 and TRBJ2-1, with D perhaps matching TRBD1 or TRBD2 (5 bases each). CDR1 SGHRS and CDR2 YFSETQ come from the germline V gene. V was shortened by 2 bases and J by 0 bases, with 12 bases between the two germline ends. This CDR3 has 16 residues.

The chain combines TRBV5-1 with TRBJ1-1, with TRBD1 identical over 10 bases. Germline CDR1 SGHRS, CDR2 YFSETQ. The CDR3 totals 15 residues. V lost 5 bases, J lost 4 bases, and 8 bases stayed unmatched. The CDR3 loop is CASSKLGTGVTEAFF. The CDR3, as DNA: TGCGCCAGCAGTAAACTAGGGACAGGGGTCACTGAAGCTTTCTTT.

The CDR3 loop is CATSDPARDTQYF. Here the CDR3 DNA reads TGTGCCACCAGTGACCCTGCAAGGGATACGCAGTATTTT. The V gene is TRBV24-1, the J gene TRBJ2-3, with D hard to call. This CDR3 is built from 13 residues. V was cut by 4 bases and J by 6 bases, with 10 bases left in between. Germline V CDR1 and CDR2: KGHDR, SFDVKD.

The rearrangement joins TRBV10-3 to TRBJ2-1, with 8 bases aligning to TRBD2. V was pared by 3 bases and J by 6 bases, with 4 bases of the junction left unmatched. The CDR3 is 14 residues long. Germline-derived CDR1 and CDR2 are ENHRY and SYGVKD. DNA for the CDR3: TGTGCCATCAGTGACGGGAGGGAACGCAATGAGCAGTTCTTC. It translates to CAISDGRERNEQFF.

The V call is TRBV20-1, the J call TRBJ1-1; D unresolved. This CDR3 has 11 residues. Trimming took off 2 bases at V and 5 bases at J, with 6 bases between the two ends. Germline CDR1 reads DFQATT; CDR2 reads SNEGSKA (reference sequence). DNA for the CDR3: TGCAGTGCTAGAACGGGAACTGAAGCTTTCTTT. Its protein product is CSARTGTEAFF.

This clonotype was found a few times. The CDR3, as DNA: TGTGCCAGCAGTTTAGATGGGGGGCCGAACACTGAAGCTTTCTTT. Translating it yields CASSLDGGPNTEAFF. V is TRBV12-3 or TRBV12-4 and J is TRBJ1-1, with a weak D call TRBD1 (6 bases). Trimming took off 1 base at V and 1 base at J, with 10 bases between the two ends. This CDR3 region has 15 residues.

The sample holds many counts of this clonotype. The chain links TRBV5-1 to TRBJ2-7, with 7 positions matching TRBD1. After removal of 2 bases from V and 4 bases from J, the junction contained 6 bases not matched to a gene. CDR3 length equals 14 residues. Germline CDR1 SGHRS, CDR2 YFSETQ. As DNA, the CDR3 is TGCGCCAGCAGCTTAGAAGGGGGCGCTTACGAGCAGTACGTC. Protein: CASSLEGGAYEQYV.

This clonotype turned up a few times. The chain carries TRBV4-1 and TRBJ1-4, with a weak D call TRBD1 (6 bases). CDR1 and CDR2 (germline): MGHRA, YSYEKL. The ends were cut back, 1 base at V and 2 bases at J, with 11 bases in the middle. The CDR3 extends over 16 amino acids. In nucleotides, the CDR3 is TGCGCCAGCAGCCAAGGCAGGGGAATTACTAATGAAAAACTGTTTTTT. Protein product: CASSQGRGITNEKLFF.

There are a few counts of this clonotype. The chain has TRBV20-1 and TRBJ2-1; 13 bases fit TRBD2. V trimming: 6 bases; J trimming: 7 bases; junction bases outside the gene matches: 3. The CDR3 spans 13 residues. Germline-derived CDR1 and CDR2 are DFQATT and SNEGSKA (reference sequence). The CDR3 DNA reads TGCAGTGCAACGGGACTAGCGGGAAATGAGCAGTTCTTC. Translated: CSATGLAGNEQFF.

In the case of this clonotype: This clone may be a read error of a much larger clone one base away. This chain joins TRBV7-2 and TRBJ1-1; D unresolved. The germline V gene has CDR1 SGHTA and CDR2 FQGNSA. The CDR3 length is 15 residues. The CDR3 loop is CASSFEPGPNTVAFF. In DNA form, the CDR3 reads TGTGCCAGCAGCTTCGAACCCGGACCGAACACTGTAGCTTTCTTT.

At least ten counts were recorded for this clonotype. This rearrangement joins TRBV5-1 to TRBJ1-2; weak D call: TRBD1 (5 bases). The ends were cut back, 1 base at V and 1 base at J, with 8 bases in the middle. Per the germline V gene, CDR1 is SGHRS and CDR2 is YFSETQ. This CDR3 has 14 amino acids. The CDR3 DNA follows: TGCGCCAGCAGCTTGCAGGGACTTAACTATGGCTACACCTTC. This codes for CASSLQGLNYGYTF.

The genes are TRBV9 and TRBJ2-1, with 10 bases fitting TRBD2. This CDR3 has 15 residues. Germline V gene sequence: CDR1 SGDLS, CDR2 YYNGEE. V was clipped by 4 bases and J by 7 bases; unmatched bases: 8. Written as DNA, the CDR3 is TGTGCCAGCAGCTTTTGGACTAGCGGACCTAATGAGCAGTTCTTC. Amino acid sequence: CASSFWTSGPNEQFF.

This clonotype was detected many times. The rearrangement links TRBV7-2 to TRBJ1-3, with D hard to call. Between the trimmed V and J ends, which lost 5 bases and 0 bases, there was a span of 8 bases. Germline CDR1 reads SGHTA; CDR2 reads FQGNSA. The CDR3 has 14 amino acids. CDR3 amino acids: CASSRRGSGNTIYF. The CDR3 DNA sequence: TGTGCCAGCAGCCGGCGGGGCTCTGGAAACACCATATATTTT.

V and J are TRBV11-3 and TRBJ2-2, with 7 positions matching TRBD1. The CDR3 extends over 15 amino acids. In germline, CDR1 is SGHNT, CDR2 YENEEA. Trimming took 5 bases from V and 6 from J; bases not matched to a gene: 9. The CDR3 DNA follows: TGTGCCAGCAGCCCTAGACAGGGCATGGCCGGGGAGCTGTTTTTT. It specifies CASSPRQGMAGELFF.

This clonotype was recorded a few times. V gene TRBV20-1 combines with J gene TRBJ2-1; 8 positions match TRBD2. Looked up from germline, CDR1 is DFQATT and CDR2 is SNEGSKA (reference sequence). The V gene end was trimmed by 3 bases and the J gene end by 5 bases; junction bases not matched to a gene: 15. The CDR3 runs to 17 residues. CDR3 sequence: CSARDPRPSGSHNEQFF. The CDR3 DNA reads as TGCAGTGCTAGGGATCCCCGGCCGAGCGGGAGTCACAATGAGCAGTTCTTC.